This T cell receptor beta chain was found in a study of OX40 agonist ivuxolimab in advanced cancers. The CDR3 runs 13 residues. Germline V gene lookup returns CDR1 MNHNS and CDR2 SASEGT. Trimming took off 3 bases at V and 0 bases at J, with 5 bases between the two ends. Data came from immunoSEQ multiplex PCR; TCRdb stores just in-frame clones and leaves some out. Of around 80,000 clones in the sample, about 88% are singletons; the top ten hold over 0.75%. The clonotype was recovered from an adult with an advanced solid tumor such as melanoma, head and neck, liver or kidney cancer. The gene calls are TRBV6-1 and TRBJ1-1, with D unresolved. The sequencing used CD4+ or CD8+ T cells sorted from blood, collected in a trial of the OX40 agonist ivuxolimab. The CDR3 DNA reads TGTGCCAGCAGTGACATCATGAACACTGAAGCTTTCTTT. It yields the protein CASSDIMNTEAFF.